Sequencing of this T cell receptor (beta chain) was carried out in a study of post-analysis software for immune sequencing data. Trimming stripped 3 bases from V and 9 bases from J, with 12 bases between. CDR1 is MNHEY, CDR2 SMNVEV, per germline (reference sequence). This CDR3 comprises 14 residues. As to this clonotype: Its antigen is unknown.

Study-wide findings and caveats: Patients used four to six TRBV segments, including TRBV5-6, TRBV5-1 and TRBV20-1, more often than controls. Multiple sclerosis patients showed significantly lower normalized Chao1 diversity than controls did.

The authors incorporated unique molecular identifiers into the TCR beta cDNA libraries. When roughly 1 to 10 million T cells were used, they gave a few hundred thousand cDNA molecules. TCRdb re-called the PCR reads with MiXCR, one entry per CDR3 protein. The table has some 690,000 distinct CDR3 sequences, 30% seen once. The sequenced material came from blood. This clonotype was obtained from a girl between 10 and 17 years old with multiple sclerosis. The chain couples TRBV27 to TRBJ1-6; TRBD1 might be the D (5 bases). This CDR3 is CASSFPGVVSPLHF. In DNA form, the CDR3 reads TGTGCCAGCAGTTTCCCGGGGGTGGTTTCACCCCTCCACTTT.